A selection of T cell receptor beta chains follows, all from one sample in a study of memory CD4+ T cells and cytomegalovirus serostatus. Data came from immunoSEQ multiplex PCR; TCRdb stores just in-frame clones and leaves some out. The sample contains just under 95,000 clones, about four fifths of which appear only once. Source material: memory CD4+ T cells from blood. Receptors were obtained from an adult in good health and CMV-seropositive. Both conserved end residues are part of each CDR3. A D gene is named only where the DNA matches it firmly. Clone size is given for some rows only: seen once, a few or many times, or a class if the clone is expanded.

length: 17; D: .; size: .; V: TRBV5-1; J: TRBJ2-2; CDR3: CASSLDSGRKDTGELFF; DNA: TGCGCCAGCAGCTTGGATTCAGGGCGGAAGGACACCGGGGAGCTGTTTTTT
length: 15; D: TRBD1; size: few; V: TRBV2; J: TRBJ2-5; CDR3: CASRPGQGFQETQYF; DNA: TGTGCCAGCAGACCAGGACAGGGGTTCCAAGAGACCCAGTACTTC
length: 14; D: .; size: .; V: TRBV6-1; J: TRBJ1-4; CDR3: CASTQHPTNEKLFF; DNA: TGTGCCAGCACGCAGCATCCAACTAATGAAAAACTGTTTTTT
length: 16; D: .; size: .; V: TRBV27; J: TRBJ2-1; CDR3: CASSRLAKGSYNEQFF; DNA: TGTGCCAGCAGTCGCCTAGCGAAAGGCTCCTACAATGAGCAGTTCTTC
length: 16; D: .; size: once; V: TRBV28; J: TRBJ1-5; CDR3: CASSPPGAGTEQPQHF; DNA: TGTGCCAGCAGCCCCCCTGGGGCAGGGACTGAGCAGCCCCAGCATTTT
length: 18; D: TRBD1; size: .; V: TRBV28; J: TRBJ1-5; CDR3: CASRNRDRTMLSNQPQHF; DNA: TGTGCCAGCAGAAACCGGGACAGGACGATGCTAAGCAATCAGCCCCAGCATTTT
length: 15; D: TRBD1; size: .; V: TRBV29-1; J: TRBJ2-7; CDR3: CSAGTGQGIYYEQYF; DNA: TGCAGCGCCGGAACGGGACAGGGAATTTACTACGAGCAGTACTTC
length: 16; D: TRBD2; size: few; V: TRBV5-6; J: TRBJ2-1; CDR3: CASSFSGRMSYNEQFF; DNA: TGTGCCAGCAGCTTTAGCGGGAGGATGTCCTACAATGAGCAGTTCTTC
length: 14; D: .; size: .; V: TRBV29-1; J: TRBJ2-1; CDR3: CSVVHGNGYNEQFF; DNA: TGCAGCGTTGTCCACGGGAATGGGTACAATGAGCAGTTCTTC
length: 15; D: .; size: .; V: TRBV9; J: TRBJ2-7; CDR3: CASSRGLANSNEQYF; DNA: TGTGCCAGCAGTCGAGGACTCGCCAATTCGAACGAGCAGTACTTC
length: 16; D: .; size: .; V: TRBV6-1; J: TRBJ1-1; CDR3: CASSDTMRKVNTEAFF; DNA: TGTGCCAGCAGTGATACAATGAGGAAGGTGAACACTGAAGCTTTCTTT
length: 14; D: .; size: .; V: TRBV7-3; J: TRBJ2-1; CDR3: CASSSSPANPEQFF; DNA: TGTGCCAGCAGCTCCTCCCCTGCTAACCCTGAGCAGTTCTTC
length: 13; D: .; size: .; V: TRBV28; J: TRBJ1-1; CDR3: CASTRQLNTEAFF; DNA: TGTGCCAGCACTCGACAGTTGAACACTGAAGCTTTCTTT
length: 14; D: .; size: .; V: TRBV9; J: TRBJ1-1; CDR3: CASSVEAVRTEAFF; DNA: TGTGCCAGCAGCGTAGAGGCAGTTCGCACTGAAGCTTTCTTT
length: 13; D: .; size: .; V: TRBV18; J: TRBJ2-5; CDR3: CASSRTRTETQYF; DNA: TGTGCCAGCTCACGGACACGTACAGAGACCCAGTACTTC
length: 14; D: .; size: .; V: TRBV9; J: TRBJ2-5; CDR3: CASSLSLAQETQYF; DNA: TGTGCCAGCAGCCTTAGCCTGGCCCAAGAGACCCAGTACTTC
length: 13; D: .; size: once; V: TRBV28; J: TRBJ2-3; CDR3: CATVRSGADTQYF; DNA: TGTGCCACCGTGCGGTCAGGAGCAGATACGCAGTATTTT
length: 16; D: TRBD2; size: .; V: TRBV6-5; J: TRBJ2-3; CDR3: CASSYSGTSISDTQYF; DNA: TGTGCCAGCAGTTACTCTGGGACTAGCATTTCCGATACGCAGTATTTT
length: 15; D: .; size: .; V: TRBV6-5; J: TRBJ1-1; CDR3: CASRAEWTSKDEAFF; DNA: TGTGCCAGCAGGGCTGAATGGACAAGTAAGGATGAAGCTTTCTTT
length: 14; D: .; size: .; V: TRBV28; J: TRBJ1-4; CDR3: CATLPPSTNEKLFF; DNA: TGTGCCACCTTGCCCCCGTCTACTAATGAAAAACTGTTTTTT
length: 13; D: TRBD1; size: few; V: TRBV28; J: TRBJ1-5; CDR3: CASRQGTNQPQHF; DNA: TGTGCCAGCCGACAGGGGACAAATCAGCCCCAGCATTTT
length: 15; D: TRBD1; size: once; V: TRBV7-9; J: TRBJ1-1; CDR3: CASSLGQGGTTEAFF; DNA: TGTGCCAGCAGCCTCGGACAGGGTGGAACCACTGAAGCTTTCTTT
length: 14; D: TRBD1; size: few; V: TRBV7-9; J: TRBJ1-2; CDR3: CASSLPGGADGYTF; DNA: TGTGCCAGCAGCCTCCCAGGGGGGGCAGATGGCTACACCTTC
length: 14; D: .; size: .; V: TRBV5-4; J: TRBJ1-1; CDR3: CASSLGLSNTEAFF; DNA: TGTGCCAGCAGCCTGGGACTTTCGAACACTGAAGCTTTCTTT
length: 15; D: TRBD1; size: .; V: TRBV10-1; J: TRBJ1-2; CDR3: CASSELGQGVGGYTF; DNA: TGCGCCAGCAGTGAACTAGGACAGGGGGTGGGTGGCTACACCTTC
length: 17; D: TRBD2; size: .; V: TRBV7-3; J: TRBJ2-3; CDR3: CASSLNGGSGSTDTQYF; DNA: TGTGCCAGCAGCTTAAATGGCGGTAGCGGGAGCACAGATACGCAGTATTTT
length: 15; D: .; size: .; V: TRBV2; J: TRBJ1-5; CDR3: CASRRAVVSNQPQHF; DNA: TGTGCCAGCCGGCGGGCAGTTGTTAGCAATCAGCCCCAGCATTTT
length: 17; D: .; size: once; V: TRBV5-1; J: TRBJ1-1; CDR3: CASSLDVGRGASTEAFF; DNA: TGCGCCAGCAGCTTAGATGTAGGGCGGGGGGCGTCCACTGAAGCTTTCTTT
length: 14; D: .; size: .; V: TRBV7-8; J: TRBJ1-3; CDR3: CASSLSGTGNTIYF; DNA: TGTGCCAGCAGCTTAAGTGGAACCGGAAACACCATATATTTT
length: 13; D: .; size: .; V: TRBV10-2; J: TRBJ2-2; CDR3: CASSPFTTGELFF; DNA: TGCGCCAGCAGTCCATTCACCACCGGGGAGCTGTTTTTT
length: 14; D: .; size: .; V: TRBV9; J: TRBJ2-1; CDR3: CASSRQGNRNEQFF; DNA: TGTGCCAGCAGCAGGCAGGGGAATCGGAATGAGCAGTTCTTC
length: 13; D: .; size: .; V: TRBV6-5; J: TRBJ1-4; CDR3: CASSYREDEKLFF; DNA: TGTGCCAGCAGCTACCGGGAGGACGAAAAACTGTTTTTT
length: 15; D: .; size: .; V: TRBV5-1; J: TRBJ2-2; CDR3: CASSPTLLGTGELFF; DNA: TGCGCCAGCAGCCCGACCCTGCTGGGCACCGGGGAGCTGTTTTTT
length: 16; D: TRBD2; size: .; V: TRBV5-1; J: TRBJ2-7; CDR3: CASSLASGTSSYEQYF; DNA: TGCGCCAGCAGCTTAGCTAGCGGGACTAGCAGCTACGAGCAGTACTTC
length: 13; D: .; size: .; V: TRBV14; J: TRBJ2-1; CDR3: CASSQGERSEQFF; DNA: TGTGCCAGCAGCCAAGGTGAACGCAGTGAGCAGTTCTTC
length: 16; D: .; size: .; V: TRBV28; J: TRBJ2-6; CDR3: CASSWRGASGANVLTF; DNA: TGTGCCAGCAGTTGGAGGGGGGCCTCTGGGGCCAACGTCCTGACTTTC
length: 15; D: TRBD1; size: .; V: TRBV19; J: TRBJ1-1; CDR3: CASSRQGQGNTEAFF; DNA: TGTGCCAGTAGTAGACAAGGACAGGGGAACACTGAAGCTTTCTTT
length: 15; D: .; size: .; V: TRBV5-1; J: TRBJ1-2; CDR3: CASSLGGAQGYGYTF; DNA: TGCGCCAGCAGCTTGGGAGGGGCGCAGGGCTATGGCTACACCTTC
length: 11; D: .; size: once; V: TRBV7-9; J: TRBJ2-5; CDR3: CASSHQETQYF; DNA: TGTGCCAGCAGCCATCAAGAGACCCAGTACTTC
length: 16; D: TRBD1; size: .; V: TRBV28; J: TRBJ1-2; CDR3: CASSSTGDPRHYGYTF; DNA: TGTGCCAGCAGCTCGACAGGGGATCCCCGACACTATGGCTACACCTTC
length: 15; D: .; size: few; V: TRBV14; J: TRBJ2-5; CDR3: CASSQEGKGGETQYF; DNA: TGTGCCAGCAGCCAAGAAGGAAAGGGTGGGGAGACCCAGTACTTC
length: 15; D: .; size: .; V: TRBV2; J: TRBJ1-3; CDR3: CASRGAVTPGNTIYF; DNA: TGTGCCAGCAGGGGCGCAGTTACCCCTGGAAACACCATATATTTT
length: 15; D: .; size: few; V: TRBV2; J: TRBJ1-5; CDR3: CASSEENTGNQPQHF; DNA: TGTGCCAGCAGTGAAGAAAACACAGGGAATCAGCCCCAGCATTTT
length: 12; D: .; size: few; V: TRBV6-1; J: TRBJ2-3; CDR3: CASSEVADTQYF; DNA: TGTGCCAGCAGTGAAGTAGCAGATACGCAGTATTTT
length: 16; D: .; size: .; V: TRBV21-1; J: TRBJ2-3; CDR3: CASSPLRGRGTDTQYF; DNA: TGTGCCAGCAGCCCCCTCAGGGGGCGAGGCACAGATACGCAGTATTTT
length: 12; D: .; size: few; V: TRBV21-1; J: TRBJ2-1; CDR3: CASSKWQGEQFF; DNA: TGTGCCAGCAGCAAATGGCAGGGTGAGCAGTTCTTC
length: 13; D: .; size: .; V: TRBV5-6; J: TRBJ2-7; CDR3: CASSLTSSYEQYF; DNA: TGTGCCAGCAGCTTGACTAGCTCCTACGAGCAGTACTTC
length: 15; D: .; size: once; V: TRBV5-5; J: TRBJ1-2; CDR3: CASSLRQGSGYGYTF; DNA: TGTGCCAGCAGCTTGCGTCAGGGTTCGGGGTATGGCTACACCTTC
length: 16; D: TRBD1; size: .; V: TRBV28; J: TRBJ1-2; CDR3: CASSFLGGQGARGYTF; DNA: TGTGCCAGCAGTTTCTTAGGGGGACAGGGGGCGCGTGGCTACACCTTC
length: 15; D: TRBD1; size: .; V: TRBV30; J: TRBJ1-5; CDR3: CAWSVDRGGNQPQHF; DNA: TGTGCCTGGAGTGTCGACAGGGGCGGGAATCAGCCCCAGCATTTT
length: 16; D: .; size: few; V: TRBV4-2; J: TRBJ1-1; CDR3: CASSQVEAASNTEAFF; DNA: TGTGCCAGCAGCCAAGTGGAGGCGGCGTCGAACACTGAAGCTTTCTTT
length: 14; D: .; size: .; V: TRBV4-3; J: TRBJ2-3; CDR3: CASSQRKSTDTQYF; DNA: TGCGCCAGCAGCCAGCGAAAAAGCACAGATACGCAGTATTTT
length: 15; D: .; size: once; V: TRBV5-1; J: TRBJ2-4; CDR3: CASSQKPEGSNIQYF; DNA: TGCGCCAGCAGCCAAAAGCCAGAGGGGTCAAACATTCAGTACTTC
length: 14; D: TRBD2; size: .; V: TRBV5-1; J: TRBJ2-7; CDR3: CASSPALAGAEQYF; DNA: TGCGCCAGCAGCCCGGCACTAGCGGGAGCCGAGCAGTACTTC
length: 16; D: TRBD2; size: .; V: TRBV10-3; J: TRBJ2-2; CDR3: CAISERGGTDTGELFF; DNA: TGTGCCATCAGTGAACGGGGGGGAACGGACACCGGGGAGCTGTTTTTT
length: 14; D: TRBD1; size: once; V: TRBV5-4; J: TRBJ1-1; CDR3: CASSPFGQAMEAFF; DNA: TGTGCCAGCAGCCCTTTTGGACAGGCCATGGAAGCTTTCTTT
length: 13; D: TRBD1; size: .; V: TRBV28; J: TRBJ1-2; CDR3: CATERGTAYGYTF; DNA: TGTGCCACCGAGCGGGGGACAGCTTATGGCTACACCTTC